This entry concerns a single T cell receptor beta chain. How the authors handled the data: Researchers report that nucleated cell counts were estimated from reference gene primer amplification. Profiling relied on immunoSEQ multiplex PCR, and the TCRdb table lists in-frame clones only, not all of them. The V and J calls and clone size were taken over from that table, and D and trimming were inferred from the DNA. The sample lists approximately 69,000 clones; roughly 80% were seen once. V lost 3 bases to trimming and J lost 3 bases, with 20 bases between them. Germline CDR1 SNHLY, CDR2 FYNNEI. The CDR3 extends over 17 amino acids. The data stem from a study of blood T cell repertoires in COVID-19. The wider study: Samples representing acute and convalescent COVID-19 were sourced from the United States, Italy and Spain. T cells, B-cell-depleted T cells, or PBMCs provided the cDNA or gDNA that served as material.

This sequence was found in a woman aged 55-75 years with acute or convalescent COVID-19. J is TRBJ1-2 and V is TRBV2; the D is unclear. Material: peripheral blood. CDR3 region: CASSDLEVFGEDYGYTF. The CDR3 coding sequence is TGTGCCAGCAGTGATCTGGAAGTTTTCGGGGAAGACTATGGCTACACCTTC.